One and the same sample provided the 21 T cell receptor beta chains below, sequenced in a study of cytomegalovirus exposure and HLA in healthy donors. The PCR was carried out with 60 Vbeta primers and 13 Jbeta primers. Sequencing was performed with immunoSEQ multiplex PCR; in TCRdb, only in-frame clones are kept and a portion is missing. The sample consists of 200,000 to 250,000 clones, over 75% of them appearing once. Sequencing used PBMCs. These receptors all come from a girl aged 2-9 years in good health and CMV-seronegative.

This clone was detected only once. The V call is TRBV5-6, the J call TRBJ2-3; 8 bases are shared with TRBD2. Germline loops: CDR1 SGHDT, CDR2 YYEEEE. The CDR3 has 15 amino acids. The J segment lost 3 bases and the V segment lost 0 bases, leaving 3 bases of the junction unmatched. The CDR3 DNA follows: TGTGCCAGCAGCTTGGGACTAGCGTTTACAGATACGCAGTATTTT. It codes for CASSLGLAFTDTQYF.

This chain links TRBV2 with TRBJ1-5, with D hard to call. Germline CDR1 and CDR2: SNHLY and FYNNEI. Trimming cost V 3 bases and J 5 bases, with 5 bases left between them. The CDR3 is made up of 12 amino acids. CDR3 nucleotide sequence: TGTGCCAGCAGTGAGCCAGATCAGCCCCAGCATTTT. Residues: CASSEPDQPQHF.

The gene calls are TRBV10-1 and TRBJ2-1; TRBD1 aligns across 9 bases. V lost 5 bases to trimming and J lost 6 bases; unmatched junction nucleotides: 5. Germline CDR1 WNHNN, CDR2 SYGVQD (reference sequence). The CDR3 is 14 residues long. The CDR3 protein is CASSRDRVPNEQFF. CDR3 nucleotide sequence: TGCGCCAGCAGTAGGGACAGGGTCCCCAATGAGCAGTTCTTC.

The V and J genes are TRBV6-5 and TRBJ1-5, with 9 nucleotides matching TRBD1. From germline, CDR1 is MNHEY and CDR2 SVGAGI. Germline trimming cut 4 bases from V and 7 bases from J; bases unmatched to any gene: 2. CDR3 length: 13 residues. The CDR3 nucleotides read TGTGCCAGCAGTTCCGGGACAGGGCAGCCCCAGCATTTT. It is translated as CASSSGTGQPQHF.

The sample holds one count of this clone. The V gene is TRBV5-4, the J gene TRBJ1-6; unclear D gene. CDR1 is SGHNT, CDR2 YYREEE, per germline (reference sequence). The CDR3 is 15 amino acids. V was trimmed by 2 bases and J by 1 base, leaving 7 bases between them. Here the CDR3 DNA reads TGTGCCAGCAGCTTACGAGGGTCCTATAATTCACCCCTCCACTTT. It specifies CASSLRGSYNSPLHF.

The rearrangement links TRBV11-2 to TRBJ1-2; D ambiguous. The CDR3 sequence is 14 residues long. In germline, CDR1 is SGHAT, CDR2 FQNNGV. Trimming removed 1 base from V and 5 bases from J, with 11 bases in between. CDR3 sequence reads: CASSLVTSVYGYTF. CDR3 bases: TGTGCCAGCAGCTTAGTAACGTCGGTTTATGGCTACACCTTC.

The V gene is TRBV5-1, the J gene TRBJ2-7, with 9 positions matching TRBD2. The germline CDR1 and CDR2 sequences are SGHRS and YFSETQ. With V trimmed by 2 bases and J by 0 bases, 9 bases remained unmatched. CDR3 length: 17 residues. The CDR3 nucleotides read TGCGCCAGCAGCTTTAGCGTAGCGGGAGATCCCTCCTACGAGCAGTACTTC. The encoded protein is CASSFSVAGDPSYEQYF.

The gene calls are TRBV2 and TRBJ2-1; 8 bases fit TRBD1. The CDR3 has 14 amino acids. The J segment lost 8 bases and the V segment lost 6 bases, leaving 9 bases of the junction unmatched. Germline assignment: CDR1 SNHLY and CDR2 FYNNEI. CDR3 DNA: TGTGCCAGCAGCGGACAGGGTGGTGGCTATGAGCAGTTCTTC. It specifies CASSGQGGGYEQFF.

The chain carries TRBV6-1 and TRBJ1-2; no clear D gene. The CDR3 extends over 10 amino acids. Deletions cut 7 bases from V and 5 bases from J, with 5 bases between. In germline, CDR1 is MNHNS, CDR2 SASEGT. The CDR3 is CASTPYGYTF. The CDR3 coding sequence is TGTGCCAGCACCCCGTATGGCTACACCTTC.

The chain joins TRBV18 to TRBJ2-2; 8 nucleotides line up with TRBD1. The CDR3 is 17 residues long. Germline V gene data show CDR1 as KGHSH and CDR2 as LQKENI. Trimming removed 3 bases from V and 1 base from J; junction bases left unmatched: 7. CDR3 nucleotide sequence: TGTGCCAGCTCACCGCGGAACAGGGGGTTGAACACCGGGGAGCTGTTTTTT. Protein: CASSPRNRGLNTGELFF.

This chain connects TRBV6-5 to TRBJ1-2; D is undetermined. Germline V gives CDR1 MNHEY, CDR2 SVGAGI. The V and J ends lost 6 bases and 12 bases respectively, with 23 bases between them. The CDR3 loop spans 14 amino acids. The CDR3 protein is CASSQYSGSLRHTF. The CDR3 DNA follows: TGTGCCAGCAGCCAATACTCGGGGTCCCTTCGTCACACCTTC.

The chain is built from TRBV2 and TRBJ1-1, with TRBD1 matching 7 bases. The CDR3 is 14 amino acids. J was trimmed by 4 bases and V by 3 bases; bases with no gene match: 5. Germline V CDR1 and CDR2: SNHLY, FYNNEI. The CDR3 DNA is TGTGCCAGCAGTGAGGCACAGGGGAGCACTGAAGCTTTCTTT. It codes for CASSEAQGSTEAFF.

The V and J genes are TRBV6-6 and TRBJ1-2, with D uncertain. V lost 4 bases and J 1 base, leaving 16 bases between the germline ends. The germline gives CDR1 MNHNY, CDR2 SVGAGI (reference sequence). This CDR3 is 16 amino acids long. DNA of the CDR3: TGTGCCAGCAGTTCCGTAGGAGGGCCGAGTAACTATGGCTACACCTTC. It codes for CASSSVGGPSNYGYTF.

This clone was seen more than once but under ten times. The rearrangement links TRBV5-6 to TRBJ1-5, with 9 bases lining up with TRBD1. The CDR3 is 14 residues long. From germline, CDR1 is SGHDT and CDR2 YYEEEE. With V trimmed by 4 bases and J by 7 bases, 6 bases remained unmatched. CDR3 nucleotide sequence: TGTGCCAGCAGCACGACAGGGGGTCAACAGCCCCAGCATTTT. This codes for CASSTTGGQQPQHF.

This clone was seen only a few times. The chain uses TRBV4-2 and TRBJ2-7; weak D call: TRBD2 (6 bases). Trimming took off 0 bases at V and 5 bases at J, with 17 bases between the two ends. Germline V gene data show CDR1 as LGHNA and CDR2 as YNFKEQ. This CDR3 region has 16 residues. Here the CDR3 DNA reads TGTGCCAGCAGCCAAGAAAACACCGGGACTCGGAACGAGCAGTACTTC. Translation: CASSQENTGTRNEQYF.

Only one count was recorded for this clone. The V and J genes are TRBV5-4 and TRBJ2-3; the match to TRBD1 covers 10 bases. This CDR3 spans 15 amino acids. Germline lookup yields CDR1 SGHNT and CDR2 YYREEE (reference sequence). V trimming: 0 bases; J trimming: 4 bases; junction bases outside the gene matches: 2. CDR3 in amino acids: CASSLGGTGADTQYF. CDR3 sequence (DNA): TGTGCCAGCAGCTTGGGCGGGACAGGGGCAGATACGCAGTATTTT.

This chain links TRBV5-4 with TRBJ2-7, with 10 bases aligning to TRBD2. Per germline, CDR1 SGHNT and CDR2 YYREEE (reference sequence). J was trimmed by 3 bases and V by 0 bases; bases with no gene match: 3. The CDR3 sequence is 15 residues long. The CDR3 DNA follows: TGTGCCAGCAGCTTGGATGGACTAGCGGTCTACGAGCAGTACTTC. This gives the protein CASSLDGLAVYEQYF. Variable domain in full (rest from reference TRBV5-4 and TRBJ2-7): ETGVTQSPTHLIKTRGQQVTLRCSSQSGHNTVSWYQQALGQGPQFIFQYYREEENGRGNFPPRFSGLQFPNYSSELNVNALELDDSALYLCASSLDGLAVYEQYFGPGTRLTVT.

The CDR3 sequence: CASSLWGETTDGYTF. The DNA of the CDR3 is TGTGCCAGCAGCTTATGGGGGGAAACAACGGATGGCTACACCTTC. The chain joins TRBV7-2 to TRBJ1-2; tentative D call: TRBD1 (5 bases). V was clipped by 2 bases and J by 6 bases, with 16 bases between them. CDR1 is SGHTA and CDR2 is FQGNSA in the germline V gene. The length of the CDR3 is 15 residues.

This clone was observed a single time. The chain uses TRBV6-1 and TRBJ2-3, with 12 bases aligning to TRBD2. Trimming at V came to 2 bases and at J to 4 bases, leaving 16 bases not matched to a gene. The germline V gene encodes CDR1 MNHNS and CDR2 SASEGT. CDR3 length: 20 residues. The CDR3 is CASSERTSGTLSGSADTQYF. The CDR3, as DNA: TGTGCCAGCAGTGAACGGACTAGCGGGACCCTAAGTGGTAGCGCAGATACGCAGTATTTT.

The rearrangement links TRBV5-4 to TRBJ2-2, with 9 bases identical to TRBD1. After removal of 5 bases from V and 0 bases from J, the junction contained 8 bases not matched to a gene. The CDR3 is made up of 17 amino acids. In germline, CDR1 is SGHNT, CDR2 YYREEE (reference sequence). As DNA, the CDR3 is TGTGCCAGCAGGAAAATCCGGACAGGGGCGAACACCGGGGAGCTGTTTTTT. This gives the protein CASRKIRTGANTGELFF.

The CDR3 reads CASSHFRGSSYNEQFF. CDR3 in DNA: TGTGCCAGCAGCCATTTCAGGGGGAGCTCCTACAATGAGCAGTTCTTC. The chain links TRBV14 to TRBJ2-1, with 7 bases aligning to TRBD1. The germline V gene encodes CDR1 SGHDN and CDR2 FVKESK. The CDR3 length is 16 residues. V was pared by 3 bases and J by 0 bases, with 5 bases of the junction left unmatched.